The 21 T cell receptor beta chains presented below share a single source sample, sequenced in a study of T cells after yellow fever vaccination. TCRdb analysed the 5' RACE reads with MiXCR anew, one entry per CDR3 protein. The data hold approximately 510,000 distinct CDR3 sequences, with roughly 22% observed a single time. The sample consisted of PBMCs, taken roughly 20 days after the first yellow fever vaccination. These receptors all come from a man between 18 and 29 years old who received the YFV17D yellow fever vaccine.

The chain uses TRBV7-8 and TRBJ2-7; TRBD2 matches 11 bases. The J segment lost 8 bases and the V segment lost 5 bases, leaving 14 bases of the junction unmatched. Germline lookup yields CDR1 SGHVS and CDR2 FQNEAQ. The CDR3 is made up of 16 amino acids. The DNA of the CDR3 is TGTGCCAGCAGCCAACCACCCCCGGCTAGCGGGGGGAAGCAGTACTTC. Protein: CASSQPPPASGGKQYF.

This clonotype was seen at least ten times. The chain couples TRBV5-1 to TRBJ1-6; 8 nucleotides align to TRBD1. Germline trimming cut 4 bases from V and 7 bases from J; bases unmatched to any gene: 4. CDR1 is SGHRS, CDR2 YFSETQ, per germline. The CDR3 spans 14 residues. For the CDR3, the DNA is TGCGCCAGCAGCATAGACAGGGGAAATTCACCCCTCCACTTT. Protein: CASSIDRGNSPLHF. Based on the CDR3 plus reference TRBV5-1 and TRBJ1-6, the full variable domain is KAGVTQTPRYLIKTRGQQVTLSCSPISGHRSVSWYQQTPGQGLQFLFEYFSETQRNKGNFPGRFSGRQFSNSRSEMNVSTLELGDSALYLCASSIDRGNSPLHFGNGTRLTVT.

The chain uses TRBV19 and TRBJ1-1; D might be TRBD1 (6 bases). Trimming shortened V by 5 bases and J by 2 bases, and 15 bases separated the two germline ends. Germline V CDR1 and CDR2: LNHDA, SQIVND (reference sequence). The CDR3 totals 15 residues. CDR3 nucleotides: TGTGCCAGTAGTCCCCTGACAGGTGGAAACACTGAAGCTTTCTTT. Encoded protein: CASSPLTGGNTEAFF.

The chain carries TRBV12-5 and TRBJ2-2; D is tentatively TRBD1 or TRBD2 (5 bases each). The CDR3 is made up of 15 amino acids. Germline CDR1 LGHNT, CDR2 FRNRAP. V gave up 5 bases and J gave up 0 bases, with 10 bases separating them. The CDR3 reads CASGTGTTNTGELFF. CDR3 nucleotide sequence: TGTGCTAGTGGTACTGGGACCACGAACACCGGGGAGCTGTTTTTT.

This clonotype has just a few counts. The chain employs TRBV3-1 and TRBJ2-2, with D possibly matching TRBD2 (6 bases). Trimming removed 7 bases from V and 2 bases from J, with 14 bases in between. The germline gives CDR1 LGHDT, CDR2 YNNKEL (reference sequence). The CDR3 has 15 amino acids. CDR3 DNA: TGTGCCAGCACCTGGCTCGGGGGTAACACCGGGGAGCTGTTTTTT. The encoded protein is CASTWLGGNTGELFF.

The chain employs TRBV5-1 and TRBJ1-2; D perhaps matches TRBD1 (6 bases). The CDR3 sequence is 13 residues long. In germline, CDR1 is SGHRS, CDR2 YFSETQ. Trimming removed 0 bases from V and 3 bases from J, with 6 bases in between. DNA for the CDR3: TGCGCCAGCAGCTTGGCAGGGGACTATGGCTACACCTTC. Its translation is CASSLAGDYGYTF.

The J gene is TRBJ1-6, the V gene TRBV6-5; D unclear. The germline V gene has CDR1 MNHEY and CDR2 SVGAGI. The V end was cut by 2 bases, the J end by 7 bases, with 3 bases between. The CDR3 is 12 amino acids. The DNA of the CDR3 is TGTGCCAGCAGTTACATCAATTCACCCCTCCACTTT. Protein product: CASSYINSPLHF.

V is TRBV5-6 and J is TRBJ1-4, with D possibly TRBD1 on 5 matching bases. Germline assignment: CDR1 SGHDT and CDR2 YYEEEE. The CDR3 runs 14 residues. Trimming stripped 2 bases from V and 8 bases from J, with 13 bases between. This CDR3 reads CASSFRDGDEKLFF. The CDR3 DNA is TGTGCCAGCAGCTTCCGGGACGGAGACGAAAAACTGTTTTTT.

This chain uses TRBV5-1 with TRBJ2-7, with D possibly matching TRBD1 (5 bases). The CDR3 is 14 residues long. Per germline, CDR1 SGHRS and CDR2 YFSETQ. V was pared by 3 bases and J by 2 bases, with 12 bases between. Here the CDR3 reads CASSSGAGPYEQYF. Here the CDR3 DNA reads TGCGCCAGCAGCTCTGGGGCCGGTCCCTACGAGCAGTACTTC.

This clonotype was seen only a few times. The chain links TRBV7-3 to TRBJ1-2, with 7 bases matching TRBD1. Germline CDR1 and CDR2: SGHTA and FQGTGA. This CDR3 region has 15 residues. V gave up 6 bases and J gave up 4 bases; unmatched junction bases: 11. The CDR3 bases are TGTGCCAGCAGACTCGCCCCGGGACAGAGCTATGGCTACACCTTC. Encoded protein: CASRLAPGQSYGYTF.

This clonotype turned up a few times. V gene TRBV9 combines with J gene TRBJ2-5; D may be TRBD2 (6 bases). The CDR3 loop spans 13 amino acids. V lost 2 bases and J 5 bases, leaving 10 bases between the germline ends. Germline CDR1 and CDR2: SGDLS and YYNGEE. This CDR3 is CASSVGGEETQYF. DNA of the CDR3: TGTGCCAGCAGCGTTGGAGGGGAGGAGACCCAGTACTTC.

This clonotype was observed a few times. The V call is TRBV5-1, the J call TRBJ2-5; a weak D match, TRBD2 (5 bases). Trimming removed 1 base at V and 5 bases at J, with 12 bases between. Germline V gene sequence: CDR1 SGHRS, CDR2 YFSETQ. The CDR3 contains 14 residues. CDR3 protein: CASSLMNRGETQYF. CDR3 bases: TGCGCCAGCAGCTTGATGAATAGAGGGGAGACCCAGTACTTC.

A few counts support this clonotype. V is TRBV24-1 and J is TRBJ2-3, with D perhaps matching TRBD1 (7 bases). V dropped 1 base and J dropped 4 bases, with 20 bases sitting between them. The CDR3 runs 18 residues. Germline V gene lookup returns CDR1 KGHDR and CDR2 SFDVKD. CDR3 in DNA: TGTGCCACCAGTGATTTCGTGGTAGGAGGGGGCAGTCCAGATACGCAGTATTTT. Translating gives CATSDFVVGGGSPDTQYF.

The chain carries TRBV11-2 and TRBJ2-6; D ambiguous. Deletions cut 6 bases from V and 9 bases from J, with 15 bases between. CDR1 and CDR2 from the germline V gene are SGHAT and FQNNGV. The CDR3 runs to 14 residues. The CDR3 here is CASSHTSPRNVLTF. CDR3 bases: TGTGCCAGCAGTCACACCTCCCCCCGCAACGTCCTGACTTTC.

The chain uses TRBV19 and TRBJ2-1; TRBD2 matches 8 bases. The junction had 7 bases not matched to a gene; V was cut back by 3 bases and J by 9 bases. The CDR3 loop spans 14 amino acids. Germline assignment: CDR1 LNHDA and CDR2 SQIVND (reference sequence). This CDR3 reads CASSIWAGGGEQFF. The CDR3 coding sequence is TGTGCCAGTAGTATTTGGGCGGGGGGCGGTGAGCAGTTCTTC.

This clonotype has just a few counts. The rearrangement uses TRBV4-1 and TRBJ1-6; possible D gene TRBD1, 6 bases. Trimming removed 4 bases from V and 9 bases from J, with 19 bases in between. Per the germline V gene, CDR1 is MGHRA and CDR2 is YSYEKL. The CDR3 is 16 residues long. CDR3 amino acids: CASSRESTGPGSPLHF. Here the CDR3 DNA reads TGCGCCAGCAGCCGTGAATCTACAGGGCCAGGTTCACCCCTCCACTTT.

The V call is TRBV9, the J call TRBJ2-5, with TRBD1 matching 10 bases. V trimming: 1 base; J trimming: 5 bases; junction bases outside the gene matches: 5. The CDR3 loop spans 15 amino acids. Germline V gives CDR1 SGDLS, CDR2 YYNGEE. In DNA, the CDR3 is TGTGCCAGCAGCGTAACGGGACAGGGGAAGGAGACCCAGTACTTC. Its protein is CASSVTGQGKETQYF.

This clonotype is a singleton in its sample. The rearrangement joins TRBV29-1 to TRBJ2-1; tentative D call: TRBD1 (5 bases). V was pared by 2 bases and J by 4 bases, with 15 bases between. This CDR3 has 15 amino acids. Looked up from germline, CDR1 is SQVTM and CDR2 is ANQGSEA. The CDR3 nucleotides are TGCAGCGTTGAATACCAGGGCAATGTATACAATGAGCAGTTCTTC. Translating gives CSVEYQGNVYNEQFF.

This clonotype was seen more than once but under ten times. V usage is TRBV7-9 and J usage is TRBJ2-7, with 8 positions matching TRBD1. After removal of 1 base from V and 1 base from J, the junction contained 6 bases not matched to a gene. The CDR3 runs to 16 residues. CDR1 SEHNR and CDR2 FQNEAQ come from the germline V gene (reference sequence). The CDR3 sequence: CASSLGGWDRSYEQYV. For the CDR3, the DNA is TGTGCCAGCAGCTTAGGAGGATGGGACAGGTCCTACGAGCAGTACGTC.

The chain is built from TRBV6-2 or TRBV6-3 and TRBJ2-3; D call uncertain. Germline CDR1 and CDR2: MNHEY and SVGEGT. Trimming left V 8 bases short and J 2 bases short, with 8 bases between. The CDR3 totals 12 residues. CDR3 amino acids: CASARDTDTQYF. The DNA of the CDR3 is TGTGCCAGCGCTAGAGACACAGATACGCAGTATTTT.

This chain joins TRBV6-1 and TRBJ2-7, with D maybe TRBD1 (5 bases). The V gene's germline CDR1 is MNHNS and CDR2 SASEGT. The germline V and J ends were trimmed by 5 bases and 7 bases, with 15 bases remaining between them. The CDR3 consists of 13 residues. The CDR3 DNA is TGTGCCAGCAGTCTTTGGCAGGGTCGTGAGCAGTACTTC. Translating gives CASSLWQGREQYF.